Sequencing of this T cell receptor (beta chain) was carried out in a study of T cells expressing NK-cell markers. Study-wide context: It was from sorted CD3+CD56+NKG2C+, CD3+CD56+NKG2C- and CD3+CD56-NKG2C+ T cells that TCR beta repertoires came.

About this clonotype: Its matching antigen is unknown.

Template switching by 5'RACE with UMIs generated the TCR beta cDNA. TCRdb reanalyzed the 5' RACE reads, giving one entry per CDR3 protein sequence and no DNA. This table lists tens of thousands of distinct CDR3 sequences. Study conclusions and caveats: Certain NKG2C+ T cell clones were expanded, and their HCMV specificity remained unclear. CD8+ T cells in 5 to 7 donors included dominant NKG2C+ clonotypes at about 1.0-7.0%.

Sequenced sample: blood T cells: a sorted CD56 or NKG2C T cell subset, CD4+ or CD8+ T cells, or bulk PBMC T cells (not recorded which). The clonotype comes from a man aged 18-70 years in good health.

The CDR3 here is CAIGGPKPHTGELFF. The chain uses TRBV10-3 and TRBJ2-2; TCRdb reports TRBD2, a call that lacks DNA to check it against. The germline gives CDR1 ENHRY, CDR2 SYGVKD. This CDR3 has 15 residues.